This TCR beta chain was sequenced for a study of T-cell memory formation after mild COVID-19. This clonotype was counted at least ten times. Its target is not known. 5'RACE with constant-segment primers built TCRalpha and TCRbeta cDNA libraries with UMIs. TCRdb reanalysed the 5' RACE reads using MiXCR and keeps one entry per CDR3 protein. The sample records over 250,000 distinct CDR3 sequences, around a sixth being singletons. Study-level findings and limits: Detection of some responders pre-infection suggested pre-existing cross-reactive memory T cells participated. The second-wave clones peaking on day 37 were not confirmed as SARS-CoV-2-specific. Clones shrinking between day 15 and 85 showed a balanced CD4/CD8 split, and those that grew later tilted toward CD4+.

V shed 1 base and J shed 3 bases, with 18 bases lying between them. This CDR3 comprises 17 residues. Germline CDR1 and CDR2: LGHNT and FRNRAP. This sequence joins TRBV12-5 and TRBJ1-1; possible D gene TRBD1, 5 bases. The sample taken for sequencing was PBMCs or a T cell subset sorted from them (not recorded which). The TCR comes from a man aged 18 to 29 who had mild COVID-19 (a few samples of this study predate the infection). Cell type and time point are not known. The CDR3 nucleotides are TGTGCTAGTGGTTTGGCAGAAAGTTGGCAGGGAGACACTGAAGCTTTCTTT. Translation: CASGLAESWQGDTEAFF.